The rows below give T cell receptor beta chains drawn from one sample of a study of cytomegalovirus exposure and HLA in healthy donors. The data were produced by immunoSEQ multiplex PCR, yet TCRdb's version contains in-frame clones alone and is incomplete. The sample comprises about 200,000 clones, about 81% of which are singletons, and 1.2% rests with the top ten. Material for sequencing was PBMCs. These receptors all stem from a woman aged 25 to 39 in good health and CMV-seronegative. The conserved cysteine and the conserved F or W are not part of the CDR3 here.

V	CDR3
TRBV25-1	ASSEFEGQATRYT
TRBV5-1	ASSPGQGSYNEQF
TRBV5-1	ASSLGDRGGYEQY
TRBV7-6	ASSLETSGIFNEQF
TRBV11-1	ASSLASGVSGTGELF
TRBV28	ASRNSGRVYEQY
TRBV5-6	ASSLGDRETGELF
TRBV7-6	ASSLQGSKSYEQY
TRBV29-1	SALSRDTHTGELF
TRBV2	ASNIGGLAKNIQY
TRBV6-5	ASRTPGGGEKLF
TRBV6-1	ASSIGGPNEKLF
TRBV6-5	ASSSGTYRRY
TRBV6-5	ASSYSGAGRVEQY
TRBV6-5	ASTPGGGLANEQY
TRBV5-1	ASSPRPGTSNEQF
TRBV10-3	AISEGGNYEQY
TRBV19	ASSHQGAHEQY
TRBV7-3	ASSFSGGAHEQF
TRBV5-1	ASSLSEGRTDTQY
TRBV28	ASSNPTGGSYNSPLH
TRBV19	ASSPWDRSNYGYT
TRBV30	AWSQGRAGNYGYT
TRBV5-1	ASSWGLAGGFYNEQF
TRBV5-1	ASSPGQPTNYGYT
TRBV10-2	ASSDTTGNQPQH
TRBV27	ASSLQGPYGYT
TRBV6-5	ASSGLVPGELF
TRBV19	ASNPFGETDTQY